The 32 T cell receptor beta chains below all came from one sample that was sequenced in a study of cytomegalovirus exposure and HLA in healthy donors (dated 2017 in TCRdb). Receptor amplification or capture employed the immunoSEQ multiplex PCR assay. For the multiplex PCR, a mixture combining 60 forward primers for TCR Vbeta segments and 13 reverse primers for TCR Jbeta segments was used. TCRdb provides this immuneACCESS table in a form limited to in-frame rearrangements. Some clones are lacking; in checked studies, under half of them reflect an unresolved V gene, and why the rest are absent is not known. This sample holds approximately 170,000 clones; around 78% were observed only once. About 1.6% of the sample goes to the ten largest clones. Source material: PBMCs. The source of these receptors is a man in his forties or fifties in good health and CMV-seronegative.

The chain links TRBV29-1 to TRBJ2-1; 10 bases line up with TRBD2. Germline CDR1 and CDR2: SQVTM and ANQGSEA. V shed 6 bases, J shed 6 bases, and the junction held 5 bases outside the gene matches. The CDR3 is 13 residues long. The CDR3 sequence: CSVASGRGNEQFF. The DNA of the CDR3 is TGCAGCGTCGCTAGCGGGAGAGGCAATGAGCAGTTCTTC.

The V gene is TRBV6-7, the J gene TRBJ1-4; no clear D. TRBV6-7 falls under the ORF class, with uncertain function. The CDR3 extends over 17 amino acids. Deletions cut 5 bases from V and 0 bases from J, with 16 bases between. This chain's CDR3 is CASSHGFKVSTNEKLFF. DNA for the CDR3: TGTGCCAGCAGTCACGGGTTTAAAGTCTCAACTAATGAAAAACTGTTTTTT.

In its sample, this clone was seen once. The gene calls are TRBV11-1 and TRBJ1-5, with 12 nucleotides matching TRBD1. Germline V CDR1 and CDR2: SGHAT, FQDESV (reference sequence). Germline trimming cut 6 bases from V and 1 base from J; bases unmatched to any gene: 10. This CDR3 spans 18 amino acids. The CDR3 nucleotides are TGTGCCAGCAGAGTGGGGACAGGGGGCGACATCAGCAATCAGCCCCAGCATTTT. Translation gives CASRVGTGGDISNQPQHF. Looking up the rest from reference TRBV11-1 and TRBJ1-5 gives the full variable domain: EAEVAQSPRYKITEKSQAVAFWCDPISGHATLYWYRQILGQGPELLVQFQDESVVDDSQLPKDRFSAERLKGVDSTLKIQPAELGDSAMYLCASRVGTGGDISNQPQHFGDGTRLSIL.

This clone has a single count. The chain joins TRBV28 to TRBJ2-3, with D maybe TRBD2 (5 bases). The CDR3 runs to 13 residues. Germline values: CDR1 MDHEN, CDR2 SYDVKM. Trimming pared 7 bases from V and 0 bases from J, leaving 8 bases between. The CDR3 DNA is TGTGCCAGCAACGGCGGGAGCACAGATACGCAGTATTTT. This codes for CASNGGSTDTQYF.

This rearrangement joins TRBV6-5 to TRBJ1-2; the match to TRBD1 covers 7 bases. In germline, CDR1 is MNHEY, CDR2 SVGAGI. The CDR3 is 13 residues long. V lost 0 bases, J lost 8 bases, and 3 bases stayed unmatched. The CDR3 spells CASSYSPGGGYTF. DNA of the CDR3: TGTGCCAGCAGTTACTCACCAGGGGGAGGCTACACCTTC.

J is TRBJ2-6 and V is TRBV6-6, with D possibly being TRBD1 (5 bases). The CDR3 runs 15 residues. The ends were cut back, 8 bases at V and 3 bases at J, with 14 bases in the middle. Germline assignment: CDR1 MNHNY and CDR2 SVGAGI (reference sequence). The CDR3 DNA is TGTGCCAGCGGGTTAGGGGTCTTTGGGGCCAACGTCCTGACTTTC. Amino acids: CASGLGVFGANVLTF.

J is TRBJ2-5 and V is TRBV10-3; TRBD2 is a possible D gene (6 bases). In germline, CDR1 is ENHRY, CDR2 SYGVKD. V lost 8 bases, J lost 5 bases, and 21 bases lay in between. The CDR3 contains 15 residues. CDR3 amino acids: CAIGTVGPELETQYF. The CDR3 bases are TGTGCCATCGGGACTGTAGGGCCTGAGTTGGAGACCCAGTACTTC.

This clone was recorded a few times. V is TRBV10-2 and J is TRBJ2-1, with D hard to call. The CDR3 totals 14 residues. From germline, CDR1 is WSHSY and CDR2 SAAADI. The germline V and J ends were trimmed by 3 bases and 7 bases, with 13 bases remaining between them. The CDR3 sequence: CASSESITRNEQFF. CDR3 nucleotide sequence: TGCGCCAGCAGTGAATCGATAACGAGAAATGAGCAGTTCTTC.

The chain joins TRBV6-6 to TRBJ1-4; possibly TRBD1 for D (5 bases). Germline CDR1 is MNHNY and CDR2 is SVGAGI (reference sequence). The CDR3 spans 15 residues. The V end was cut by 7 bases, the J end by 4 bases, with 16 bases between. The CDR3 nucleotides read TGTGCCAGCAACCTTCAGGGTTTTGGTAATGAAAAACTGTTTTTT. It translates to CASNLQGFGNEKLFF.

V and J are TRBV7-2 and TRBJ1-2; D ambiguous. This CDR3 region has 14 residues. The germline V gene encodes CDR1 SGHTA and CDR2 FQGNSA. The V and J ends lost 8 bases and 5 bases respectively, with 18 bases between them. In nucleotides, the CDR3 is TGTGCCAGCTCGTTGAGGCGTGATGAGTATGGCTACACCTTC. Protein product: CASSLRRDEYGYTF.

This clone has only one observation. The chain couples TRBV7-8 to TRBJ1-5, with TRBD1 matching over 12 bases. The V gene end was trimmed by 4 bases and the J gene end by 6 bases; junction bases not matched to a gene: 7. Germline-derived CDR1 and CDR2 are SGHVS and FQNEAQ. The CDR3 totals 16 residues. CDR3 coding DNA: TGTGCCAGCAGCTACCCGGGACAGGGGGCAAGTCAGCCCCAGCATTTT. Protein product: CASSYPGQGASQPQHF. Complete variable domain (other parts from reference TRBV7-8 and TRBJ1-5): GAGVSQSPRYKVAKRGQDVALRCDPISGHVSLFWYQQALGQGPEFLTYFQNEAQLDKSGLPSDRFFAERPEGSVSTLKIQRTQQEDSAVYLCASSYPGQGASQPQHFGDGTRLSIL.

This chain links TRBV2 with TRBJ2-5; 13 nucleotides align to TRBD2. The CDR3 is 13 residues long. The trim removed 6 bases at V and 10 bases at J, leaving 5 bases unmatched. The germline V gene has CDR1 SNHLY and CDR2 FYNNEI. The CDR3 nucleotides are TGTGCCAGCAGAGGACTAGCGGGAGAAATCCAGTACTTC. It translates to CASRGLAGEIQYF.

The V gene is TRBV2, the J gene TRBJ2-2; a weak D match, TRBD2 (6 bases). With 4 bases removed from V and 1 base from J, the gap between germline ends came to 13 bases. CDR1 and CDR2 (germline): SNHLY, FYNNEI. The CDR3 runs to 16 residues. The CDR3 DNA reads TGTGCCAGCAGTGGAGAAGGAGGGTGGAACACCGGGGAGCTGTTTTTT. Its protein is CASSGEGGWNTGELFF. The variable domain in full, completed from reference TRBV2 and TRBJ2-2, reads EPEVTQTPSHQVTQMGQEVILRCVPISNHLYFYWYRQILGQKVEFLVSFYNNEISEKSEIFDDQFSVERPDGSNFTLKIRSTKLEDSAMYFCASSGEGGWNTGELFFGEGSRLTVL.

The chain has TRBV21-1 and TRBJ2-5; the D segment call TRBD1 is taken from the table without a DNA check. TRBV21-1 is tagged as a pseudogene. The CDR3 totals 10 residues. CDR3: CASTPQSQYF. The CDR3 bases are TGTGCCAGCACCCCTCAGTCCCAGTACTTC.

The chain joins TRBV7-9 to TRBJ1-2; unclear D gene. Germline V gene sequence: CDR1 SEHNR, CDR2 FQNEAQ (reference sequence). V was shortened by 0 bases and J by 5 bases, with 13 bases between the two germline ends. The CDR3 contains 15 residues. The CDR3 loop is CASSLALAGGYGYTF. The CDR3 DNA sequence: TGTGCCAGCAGCTTAGCGTTGGCCGGAGGATATGGCTACACCTTC. Looking up the rest from reference TRBV7-9 and TRBJ1-2 gives the full variable domain: DTGVSQNPRHKITKRGQNVTFRCDPISEHNRLYWYRQTLGQGPEFLTYFQNEAQLEKSRLLSDRFSAERPKGSFSTLEIQRTEQGDSAMYLCASSLALAGGYGYTFGSGTRLTVV.

The chain uses TRBV27 and TRBJ2-2; perhaps TRBD1 as D (5 bases). CDR1 and CDR2 (germline): MNHEY, SMNVEV (reference sequence). With 3 bases removed from V and 3 bases from J, the gap between germline ends came to 11 bases. The CDR3 spans 15 residues. CDR3 loop: CASSFGAGHTGELFF. DNA for the CDR3: TGTGCCAGCAGTTTTGGGGCAGGGCACACCGGGGAGCTGTTTTTT.

The chain employs TRBV27 and TRBJ2-3, with D unclear. The V gene's germline CDR1 is MNHEY and CDR2 SMNVEV (reference sequence). This CDR3 contains 13 residues. Trimming cost V 2 bases and J 5 bases, with 8 bases left between them. The CDR3 spells CASSLNPRDTQYF. As DNA, the CDR3 is TGTGCCAGCAGTTTAAACCCCAGAGATACGCAGTATTTT.

The rearrangement links TRBV28 to TRBJ1-4, with a weak D call TRBD1 (6 bases). Trimming removed 8 bases from V and 5 bases from J, with 27 bases in between. CDR3 size: 18 residues. The germline CDR1 and CDR2 sequences are MDHEN and SYDVKM. The CDR3, as DNA: TGTGCCAGCTCCCCGGCCCAATCAGGGGCATGGGCCAATGAAAAACTGTTTTTT. Its protein product is CASSPAQSGAWANEKLFF.

The table lists this clone with a count of one. The V gene is TRBV4-2, the J gene TRBJ2-3; 11 bases are shared with TRBD2. This CDR3 is built from 19 residues. V dropped 5 bases and J dropped 2; count of bases not matched to a gene: 15. Germline V gene data show CDR1 as LGHNA and CDR2 as YNFKEQ. The CDR3 spells CASSAGLAGASFYTDTQYF. The CDR3 DNA reads as TGTGCCAGCAGCGCCGGACTAGCGGGCGCTTCTTTTTACACAGATACGCAGTATTTT.

The genes are TRBV19 and TRBJ2-4; D ambiguous. The CDR3 is made up of 16 amino acids. V lost 1 base to trimming and J lost 0 bases, with 10 bases between them. Germline V CDR1 and CDR2: LNHDA, SQIVND (reference sequence). In DNA, the CDR3 is TGTGCCAGTAGTATAGCCCCAGGATTAGCCAAAAACATTCAGTACTTC. Its protein is CASSIAPGLAKNIQYF.

This chain links TRBV30 with TRBJ2-7; TRBD2 matches at 7 bases. J lost 6 bases, V lost 7 bases, and 9 bases had no gene match. Germline loops: CDR1 GTSNPN, CDR2 SVGIG (reference sequence). The CDR3 loop spans 12 amino acids. The DNA for the CDR3 is TGTGCCTTCCATGGGGAGGGGCTCGAGCAGTACTTC. Translation gives CAFHGEGLEQYF.

This chain connects TRBV7-3 to TRBJ1-2; 8 nucleotides align to TRBD1. The V gene's germline CDR1 is SGHTA and CDR2 FQGTGA. With V trimmed by 5 bases and J by 8 bases, 7 bases remained unmatched. The CDR3 length is 13 residues. CDR3 residues: CASSPTGEYGYTF. Here the CDR3 DNA reads TGTGCCAGCAGCCCGACAGGGGAGTACGGCTACACCTTC.

The chain uses TRBV5-1 and TRBJ2-5, with TRBD2 as a possible D gene (6 bases). CDR3 length equals 15 residues. The germline V and J ends were trimmed by 4 bases and 0 bases, with 13 bases remaining between them. From germline, CDR1 is SGHRS and CDR2 YFSETQ. The CDR3 coding sequence is TGCGCCAGCAGCCTAGCGAGCAGGGACCAAGAGACCCAGTACTTC. Encoded protein: CASSLASRDQETQYF. The whole variable domain, filled in from reference TRBV5-1 and TRBJ2-5, reads KAGVTQTPRYLIKTRGQQVTLSCSPISGHRSVSWYQQTPGQGLQFLFEYFSETQRNKGNFPGRFSGRQFSNSRSEMNVSTLELGDSALYLCASSLASRDQETQYFGPGTRLLVL.

The chain carries TRBV5-1 and TRBJ2-7, with D tentatively TRBD2 (6 bases). The V end lost 4 bases, the J end lost 5 bases, and 13 bases lay between the germline ends. Germline CDR1 SGHRS, CDR2 YFSETQ. The CDR3 runs to 13 residues. CDR3 loop: CASSLVEGHEQYF. In DNA form, the CDR3 reads TGCGCCAGCAGCCTAGTGGAGGGCCACGAGCAGTACTTC.

J is TRBJ1-2 and V is TRBV7-2; D perhaps matches TRBD1 (6 bases). The germline V gene encodes CDR1 SGHTA and CDR2 FQGNSA. This CDR3 contains 15 residues. V dropped 5 bases and J dropped 6 bases, with 19 bases sitting between them. CDR3 sequence reads: CASSPPGAVGNGYTF. CDR3 nucleotide sequence: TGTGCCAGCAGCCCCCCAGGGGCAGTAGGAAATGGCTACACCTTC. Supplemented by reference TRBV7-2 and TRBJ1-2, the full variable domain reads GAGVSQSPSNKVTEKGKDVELRCDPISGHTALYWYRQSLGQGLEFLIYFQGNSAPDKSGLPSDRFSAERTGGSVSTLTIQRTQQEDSAVYLCASSPPGAVGNGYTFGSGTRLTVV.

The gene calls are TRBV9 and TRBJ2-1, with 8 bases fitting TRBD2. Germline trimming cut 2 bases from V and 10 bases from J; bases unmatched to any gene: 5. The CDR3 runs 13 residues. Germline CDR1 and CDR2: SGDLS and YYNGEE. The DNA for the CDR3 is TGTGCCAGCAGCGTCCATACGGGGGGGGAGCAGTTCTTC. Translating gives CASSVHTGGEQFF.

This rearrangement joins TRBV7-8 to TRBJ1-2; 8 positions match TRBD1. V gave up 5 bases and J gave up 5 bases; unmatched junction bases: 7. This CDR3 spans 14 amino acids. Germline CDR1 SGHVS, CDR2 FQNEAQ. CDR3 protein: CASSPRQGWYGYTF. The CDR3 DNA reads TGTGCCAGCAGCCCACGACAGGGGTGGTATGGCTACACCTTC.

J is TRBJ1-2 and V is TRBV5-8; D might be TRBD1 (5 bases). Trimming took 0 bases from V and 1 from J, leaving 7 bases between them. The CDR3 is 14 amino acids. Germline CDR1 and CDR2: SGHTS and YDEGEE. The CDR3 loop reads CASSLDRINYGYTF. In DNA form, the CDR3 reads TGTGCCAGCAGCTTGGACAGGATTAACTATGGCTACACCTTC.

The chain recombines TRBV19 with TRBJ1-4, with 10 bases that match TRBD1. This CDR3 comprises 15 residues. CDR1 is LNHDA, CDR2 SQIVND, per germline (reference sequence). The ends lost 9 bases at V and 10 bases at J; junction bases unmatched: 14. For the CDR3, the DNA is TGTGCCAGCACTGAGAGGGGACAGGGGAAGGGAAAACTGTTTTTT. It specifies CASTERGQGKGKLFF.

This clone was observed a single time. J is TRBJ2-3 and V is TRBV5-4; D perhaps matches TRBD2 (6 bases). Germline lookup yields CDR1 SGHNT and CDR2 YYREEE (reference sequence). The CDR3 runs to 16 residues. The V end lost 4 bases, the J end lost 2 bases, and 17 bases lay between the germline ends. CDR3 in amino acids: CASSPQRAGLTDTQYF. The CDR3 DNA sequence: TGTGCCAGCAGCCCCCAACGGGCGGGGCTCACAGATACGCAGTATTTT.

This chain joins TRBV13 and TRBJ2-5; 7 bases line up with TRBD1. The germline V gene encodes CDR1 PRHDT and CDR2 FYEKMQ (reference sequence). This CDR3 spans 14 amino acids. Trimming cost V 5 bases and J 4 bases; bases outside gene matches: 7. The CDR3 spells CASSPRQGLETQYF. The CDR3 nucleotides are TGTGCCAGCAGCCCACGACAGGGCCTAGAGACCCAGTACTTC. Full variable domain (remainder filled in from reference TRBV13 and TRBJ2-5): AAGVIQSPRHLIKEKRETATLKCYPIPRHDTVYWYQQGPGQDPQFLISFYEKMQSDKGSIPDRFSAQQFSDYHSELNMSSLELGDSALYFCASSPRQGLETQYFGPGTRLLVL.

This chain connects TRBV28 to TRBJ2-5; D might be TRBD1 (5 bases). Judging by the DNA end, TRBJ2-7 fits better; the J call may be wrong. CDR1 MDHEN and CDR2 SYDVKM come from the germline V gene. CDR3 size: 14 residues. In nucleotides, the CDR3 is TGTGCCAGCAGTTTTTCAGGGAACCCCTACGAGCAGTACTTC. Translating gives CASSFSGNPYEQYF.